Sequencing of this T cell receptor (beta chain) was carried out in a study of blood T cell repertoires in COVID-19. The overall study: The origin of the acute and convalescent COVID-19 samples was the United States, Italy and Spain.

Source study methods: Estimated nucleated cell counts came from reference gene primer amplification. Assay: immunoSEQ multiplex PCR; the TCRdb copy retains only in-frame clones and omits some. Clonal size and the V and J genes are those of that table, whereas D and trimming came from the DNA. This sample has some 230,000 clones, with about 80% found just once. The germline V gene encodes CDR1 SGDLS and CDR2 YYNGEE. The CDR3 is 14 residues long. Germline trimming cut 2 bases from V and 8 bases from J; bases unmatched to any gene: 5. Sequencing used peripheral blood. The chain has TRBV9 and TRBJ2-1, with TRBD2 matching 9 bases. The TCR sequence derives from a woman between 25 and 40 years old who had recovered from COVID-19. The DNA for the CDR3 is TGTGCCAGCAGCGTGAGCGGGAGGCCCCATGAGCAGTTCTTC. It translates to CASSVSGRPHEQFF.